This TCR beta chain was sequenced for a study of vaccination effects on CD4 cells after COVID-19. This CDR3 has 13 amino acids. V dropped 6 bases and J dropped 2 bases, with 8 bases sitting between them. Germline values: CDR1 ENHRY, CDR2 SYGVKD. As to this clone: What it binds is unknown.

Cells that had been cultured for roughly ten days were the source of isolated CD4+ T cells. Their SARS-CoV-2 infection, verified by PCR, occurred between March and December 2020. Vaccine administered to participants consisted of two doses of either BNT162b2 or mRNA-1273. The data were produced by immunoSEQ multiplex PCR, yet TCRdb's version contains in-frame clones alone and is incomplete. Among some 31,000 clones listed, roughly 75% were seen once. The specimen was CD4+ T cells from PBMCs cultured without peptide, collected after COVID-19 vaccination. This clonotype was sampled from a human donor who had a prior SARS-CoV-2 infection. This chain uses TRBV10-3 with TRBJ1-5; D remains ambiguous. CDR3 DNA: TGTGCCATCAGGGAGGCCGGCAATCAGCCCCAGCATTTT. Translated: CAIREAGNQPQHF.